This TCR beta chain was recorded in a study of blood T cell repertoires in COVID-19. Data came from immunoSEQ multiplex PCR; TCRdb stores just in-frame clones and leaves some out. The sample holds fewer than 90,000 clones, approximately 89% seen once. Trimming at V came to 1 base and at J to 8 bases, leaving 7 bases not matched to a gene. This CDR3 contains 17 residues. Germline V lookup: CDR1 SGHVS, CDR2 FNYEAQ. The sequence derives from a man over 45 with active or convalescent COVID-19. The J gene is TRBJ2-1, the V gene TRBV7-6; 14 positions match TRBD2. Source material: peripheral blood. CDR3 sequence (DNA): TGTGCCAGCAGCTTAGGCCAGACTAGCGGGGGGGATGATGAGCAGTTCTTC. It translates to CASSLGQTSGGDDEQFF.